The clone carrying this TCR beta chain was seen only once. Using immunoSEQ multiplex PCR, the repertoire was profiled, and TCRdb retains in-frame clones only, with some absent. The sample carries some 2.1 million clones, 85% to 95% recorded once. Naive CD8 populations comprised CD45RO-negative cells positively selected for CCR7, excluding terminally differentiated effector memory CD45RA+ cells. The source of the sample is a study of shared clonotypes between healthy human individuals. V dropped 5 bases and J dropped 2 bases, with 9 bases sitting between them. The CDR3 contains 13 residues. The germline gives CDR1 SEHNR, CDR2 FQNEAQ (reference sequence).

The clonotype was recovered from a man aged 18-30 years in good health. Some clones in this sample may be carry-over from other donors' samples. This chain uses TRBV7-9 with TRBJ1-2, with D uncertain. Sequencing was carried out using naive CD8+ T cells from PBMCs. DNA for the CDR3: TGTGCCAGCAGCGCCCAGGAAAACTATGGCTACACCTTC. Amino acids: CASSAQENYGYTF.